This T cell receptor (beta chain) was recorded in a study of CD8+CD57+ T cells in acquired aplastic anemia. Study in general: An average of about 3.2 ug of DNA was obtained from sorted CD4+ and CD8+ cells.

Genomic DNA constituted the template upon which TCR beta VDJ and CDR3 profiling was performed. Using its own MiXCR run on the reads, TCRdb lists one record per CDR3 protein. The data hold a few hundred thousand distinct CDR3 sequences, with 55% to 60% observed a single time. This clonotype was seen a handful of times. The antigen is not known. One base away lies a much larger clone, so this may be a sequencing read error. This CDR3 comprises 11 residues. Germline lookup yields CDR1 SGHAT and CDR2 FQNNGV. Study-level findings and limits: Patients shared approximately 30 CD8+ CDR3 sequences with controls. Patient and control CD8+ Simpson's diversity was not significantly different.

The sequence came from a human donor with severe aplastic anemia or a healthy control (not recorded which). Input material: sorted CD4+, CD8+, or CD8+CD57+ T cells (not recorded which) from PBMCs. The chain employs TRBV11-2 and TRBJ2-1, with D possibly matching TRBD1 (6 bases). The CDR3 spells CASGLEGVEFF. CDR3 coding DNA: TGTGCCAGCGGCTTAGAGGGGGTAGAGTTCTTC.